This TCR beta chain originates from a study of blood T cell repertoires in COVID-19. The germline V gene encodes CDR1 SGHTA and CDR2 FQGNSA. This CDR3 spans 15 amino acids. V gave up 6 bases and J gave up 2 bases; unmatched junction bases: 7. Some clones are missing from TCRdb's copy, which holds only in-frame ones; the method was immunoSEQ multiplex PCR. This table has fewer than 250,000 clones, about four fifths appearing once. The clonotype originates from a man aged 50 to 60 with acute or convalescent COVID-19. The source material was peripheral blood. V usage is TRBV7-2 and J usage is TRBJ2-1; TRBD2 agrees at 7 bases. The CDR3 DNA is TGTGCCAGCAGTTCTAGCGGAGCCCCCTACAATGAGCAGTTCTTC. Translated: CASSSSGAPYNEQFF.